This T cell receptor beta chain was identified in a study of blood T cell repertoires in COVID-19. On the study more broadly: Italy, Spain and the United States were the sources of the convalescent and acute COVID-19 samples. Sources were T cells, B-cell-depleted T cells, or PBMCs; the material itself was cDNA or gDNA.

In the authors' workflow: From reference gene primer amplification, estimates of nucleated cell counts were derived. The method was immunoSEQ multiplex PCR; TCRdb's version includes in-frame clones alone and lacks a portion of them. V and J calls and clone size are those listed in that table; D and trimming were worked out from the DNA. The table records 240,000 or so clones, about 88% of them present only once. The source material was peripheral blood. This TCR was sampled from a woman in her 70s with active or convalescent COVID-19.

The CDR3, as DNA: TGTGCCAGCAGAAGGGGACTGTCGGAGACCCAGTACTTC. It yields the protein CASRRGLSETQYF. The V and J genes are TRBV7-2 and TRBJ2-5, with a weak D call TRBD2 (6 bases). Germline V gene lookup returns CDR1 SGHTA and CDR2 FQGNSA. V was shortened by 6 bases and J by 5 bases, with 13 bases between the two germline ends. The CDR3 covers 13 residues.